This T cell receptor (beta chain) was recovered during a study of metastatic and nonmetastatic thyroid tumors. About the study: Repertoires from blood and tumor or nodule tissue of malignant and benign thyroid patients were compared.

This clone was picked up a small number of times. TCRdb re-called the PCR reads via MiXCR. The sample consists of some 5,100 clones, roughly 34% of them appearing once. No patient had received any treatment before thyroid surgery. V gave up 7 bases and J gave up 2 bases; unmatched junction bases: 10. The length of the CDR3 is 15 residues. Per germline, CDR1 MNHNS and CDR2 SASEGT. The sequence was collected from a female donor with papillary thyroid cancer or a benign thyroid nodule (not recorded which). Some clones in this sample may be carry-over from other donors' samples. The chain carries TRBV6-1 and TRBJ1-1; 7 bases align to TRBD1. Sequencing was carried out using adjacent normal tissue. This CDR3 reads CASMDPGTANTEAFF. The CDR3 DNA reads TGTGCCAGCATGGACCCCGGGACAGCCAACACTGAAGCTTTCTTT.